The clone carrying this TCR beta chain was seen once. Assay used: immunoSEQ multiplex PCR; TCRdb lists only in-frame clones, some missing. The data contain about 100,000 clones, approximately 86% of them seen just once; the ten biggest clones take up about 2.5%. The source of the sample is a study of blood T cell repertoires in COVID-19. Study-wide context: Nucleic acid was either cDNA or gDNA, and it came from T cells, B-cell-depleted T cells, or PBMCs.

Recovery meant two consecutive negative NP/OP PCR tests, professional clearance, or resolved symptoms. The receptor was derived from a woman aged 45-65 years who had recovered from COVID-19. The sequenced sample was PBMCs or T cells enriched from blood (not recorded which).

The CDR3 DNA reads as TGCAGCGTTGAAGATCCAGGCCTAGCGGGAGGGTACGAGCAGTACTTC. It yields the protein CSVEDPGLAGGYEQYF. This chain connects TRBV29-1 to TRBJ2-7, with TRBD2 identical over 12 bases. The CDR3 consists of 16 residues. In germline, CDR1 is SQVTM, CDR2 ANQGSEA. Trimming cost V 0 bases and J 4 bases; bases outside gene matches: 7.